Below, 16 T cell receptor beta chains from the same sample are listed, as sequenced in a study of T cell repertoires in cytomegalovirus infection. The antigens for these receptors are not known. One entry per CDR3 protein, called by TCRdb with MiXCR from the reads. In the table there are about 340,000 distinct CDR3 sequences, roughly 28% of which are singletons. The input for sequencing was cultured PBMCs, taken from culture after CMV antigen stimulation. The receptors shown here come from a human donor in good health (CMV status not recorded). Some clones in this sample may be carry-over from other donors' samples.

This chain links TRBV27 with TRBJ1-2, with a weak D call TRBD1 (5 bases). CDR1 and CDR2 (germline): MNHEY, SMNVEV (reference sequence). The CDR3 extends over 14 amino acids. With 6 bases removed from V and 3 bases from J, the gap between germline ends came to 14 bases. The CDR3: CASSTGLEHYGYTF. CDR3 DNA: TGTGCCAGCAGCACAGGTCTGGAGCACTATGGCTACACCTTC.

This sequence joins TRBV7-4 and TRBJ2-7; TRBD1 matches 8 bases. The CDR3 spans 19 residues. CDR1 is SGHVT, CDR2 SQSDAQ, per germline. The trim removed 5 bases at V and 2 bases at J, leaving 20 bases unmatched. The CDR3 sequence is CASSEPGQAHEISTYEQYF. The CDR3 nucleotides are TGTGCCAGCAGCGAACCGGGACAGGCCCATGAGATTTCAACCTACGAGCAGTACTTC.

This clonotype was counted ten times or more. The V gene is TRBV7-9, the J gene TRBJ2-5, with D tentatively TRBD2 (6 bases). CDR1 is SEHNR and CDR2 is FQNEAQ in the germline V gene (reference sequence). The length of the CDR3 is 18 residues. Deletions cut 1 base from V and 2 bases from J, with 20 bases between. CDR3 nucleotide sequence: TGTGCCAGCAGCTTAGGATTCGGGGGAGGAGTGGGGCAAGAGACCCAGTACTTC. This gives the protein CASSLGFGGGVGQETQYF.

The chain joins TRBV6-2 or TRBV6-3 to TRBJ2-2; D gene unclear. V was trimmed by 4 bases and J by 6 bases, leaving 9 bases between them. Per the germline V gene, CDR1 is MNHEY and CDR2 is SVGEGT. The CDR3 has 13 residues. CDR3 in DNA: TGTGCCAGCAGTTCGACCAGGTCCGGGGAGCTGTTTTTT. It specifies CASSSTRSGELFF.

This clonotype was seen only once. The V call is TRBV11-3, the J call TRBJ2-7; 11 nucleotides match TRBD1. In germline, CDR1 is SGHNT, CDR2 YENEEA. The CDR3 is made up of 15 amino acids. J lost 0 bases, V lost 5 bases, and 3 bases had no gene match. CDR3 DNA: TGTGCCAGCAGCGCCGGGACAGGGGGCTCCTACGAGCAGTACTTC. It yields the protein CASSAGTGGSYEQYF.

This rearrangement joins TRBV24-1 to TRBJ1-5; TRBD1 might be the D (5 bases). This CDR3 is built from 13 residues. Germline V gives CDR1 KGHDR, CDR2 SFDVKD. V shed 3 bases and J shed 3 bases, with 5 bases lying between them. Here the CDR3 DNA reads TGTGCCACCAGTGATGGGACCAATCAGCCCCAGCATTTT. Translation: CATSDGTNQPQHF.

This clonotype was counted a few times. This chain uses TRBV6-1 with TRBJ2-4, with TRBD1 matching over 11 bases. Germline CDR1 is MNHNS and CDR2 is SASEGT. Germline trimming cut 8 bases from V and 1 base from J; bases unmatched to any gene: 4. The CDR3 contains 15 residues. DNA of the CDR3: TGTGCCAGCGGACAGGGGGCGCGGGCCAAAAACATTCAGTACTTC. It specifies CASGQGARAKNIQYF.

This clonotype has just a few counts. This chain uses TRBV6-4 with TRBJ1-1; D is perhaps TRBD1 (5 bases). The CDR3 spans 14 residues. V was shortened by 6 bases and J by 0 bases, with 11 bases between the two germline ends. Germline-derived CDR1 and CDR2 are MRHNA and SNTAGT. The CDR3 DNA reads TGTGCCAGCAGCCAAACAGGAATGAACACTGAAGCTTTCTTT. Translating it yields CASSQTGMNTEAFF.

This rearrangement joins TRBV10-3 to TRBJ1-3; D is unresolved. The CDR3 length is 17 residues. V was clipped by 2 bases and J by 1 base, with 15 bases between them. Germline values: CDR1 ENHRY, CDR2 SYGVKD. CDR3 residues: CAISEPRSGGSGNTIYF. CDR3 coding DNA: TGTGCCATCAGTGAGCCCCGTTCGGGAGGGTCTGGAAACACCATATATTTT.

CDR3 in DNA: TGTGCCAGCAGTCCAACCCTTGGCGGGAGTAGGGAGGGCTCCTACAATGAGCAGTTCTTC. This translates into CASSPTLGGSREGSYNEQFF. V is TRBV12-3 or TRBV12-4 and J is TRBJ2-1, with 7 nucleotides matching TRBD2. Trimming cost V 5 bases and J 0 bases; bases outside gene matches: 19. The CDR3 length is 20 residues.

This chain joins TRBV23-1 and TRBJ2-7, with 7 positions matching TRBD2. TRBV23-1 is marked as an open reading frame, function uncertain. The CDR3 is made up of 17 amino acids. The J segment lost 4 bases and the V segment lost 4 bases, leaving 16 bases of the junction unmatched. CDR3 amino acids: CASSPGTREVVPYEQYF. The CDR3 region has the DNA TGCGCCAGCAGTCCAGGGACCCGGGAGGTAGTACCTTACGAGCAGTACTTC.

The V gene is TRBV7-2, the J gene TRBJ2-2; TRBD1 agrees at 7 bases. The CDR3 extends over 16 amino acids. Germline CDR1 is SGHTA and CDR2 is FQGNSA. J lost 2 bases, V lost 5 bases, and 8 bases had no gene match. The CDR3 DNA reads TGTGCCAGCAGCCGTATCCGGGACAGCAACACCGGGGAGCTGTTTTTT. Its translation is CASSRIRDSNTGELFF.

This clonotype showed up just a few times. The V and J genes are TRBV20-1 and TRBJ2-1; 7 bases line up with TRBD2. After removal of 4 bases from V and 3 bases from J, the junction contained 9 bases not matched to a gene. This CDR3 is built from 15 residues. CDR1 is DFQATT and CDR2 is SNEGSKA in the germline V gene (reference sequence). In DNA form, the CDR3 reads TGCAGTGCTACCCCTCTAGCGGAACTCTACAATGAGCAGTTCTTC. This sequence encodes CSATPLAELYNEQFF.

This chain links TRBV7-2 with TRBJ2-5, with a possible D match to TRBD2 (5 bases). The CDR3 length is 15 residues. The V gene lost 1 base and the J gene lost 2 bases, with 11 bases spanning the gap. Per the germline V gene, CDR1 is SGHTA and CDR2 is FQGNSA. The CDR3 DNA sequence: TGTGCCAGCAGCTTAGTGCTAGCTACTCAAGAGACCCAGTACTTC. This sequence encodes CASSLVLATQETQYF.

The chain uses TRBV7-9 and TRBJ2-7; 9 nucleotides agree with TRBD1. This CDR3 has 16 residues. After removal of 4 bases from V and 5 bases from J, the junction contained 12 bases not matched to a gene. Per germline, CDR1 SEHNR and CDR2 FQNEAQ (reference sequence). CDR3 nucleotide sequence: TGTGCCAGCAGCTCACCAAAGGGACAGGGTAAACACGAGCAGTACTTC. Translating gives CASSSPKGQGKHEQYF.

The table lists this clonotype with a few counts. V and J are TRBV20-1 and TRBJ1-1; TRBD1 matches at 8 bases. After removal of 5 bases from V and 1 base from J, the junction contained 3 bases not matched to a gene. The CDR3 length is 13 residues. Germline V CDR1 and CDR2: DFQATT, SNEGSKA (reference sequence). CDR3 residues: CSAETGGNTEAFF. In DNA form, the CDR3 reads TGCAGTGCTGAAACAGGGGGGAACACTGAAGCTTTCTTT.